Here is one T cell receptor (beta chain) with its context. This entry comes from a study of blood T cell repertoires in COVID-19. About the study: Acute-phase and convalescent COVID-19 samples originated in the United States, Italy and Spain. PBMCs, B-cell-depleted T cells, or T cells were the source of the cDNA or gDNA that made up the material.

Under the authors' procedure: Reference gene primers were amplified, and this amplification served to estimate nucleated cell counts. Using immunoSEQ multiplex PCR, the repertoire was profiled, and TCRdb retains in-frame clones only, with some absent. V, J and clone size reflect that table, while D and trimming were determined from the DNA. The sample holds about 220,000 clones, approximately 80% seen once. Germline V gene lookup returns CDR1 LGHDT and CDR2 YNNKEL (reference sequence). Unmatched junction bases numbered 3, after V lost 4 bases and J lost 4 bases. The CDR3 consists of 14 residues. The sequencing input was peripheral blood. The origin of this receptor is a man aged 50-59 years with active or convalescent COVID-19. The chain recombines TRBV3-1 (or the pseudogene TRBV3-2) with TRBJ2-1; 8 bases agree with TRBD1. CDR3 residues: CASSRQGPYNEQFF. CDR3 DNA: TGTGCCAGCAGCCGACAGGGGCCGTACAATGAGCAGTTCTTC.